The 5 T cell receptor beta chains below come from one sample, sequenced in a study of shared clonotypes between healthy human individuals (dated by TCRdb to 2018 to 2020). The library was obtained by the immunoSEQ multiplex PCR assay. TCRdb took over this immuneACCESS table, retaining in-frame rearrangements with V and J assigned. Such tables are incomplete; in checked studies, under half of the missing clones stem from an unresolved V gene, and the remainder is unexplained. The sample contains 730,000 or so clones, approximately 79% of them found a single time. Approximately 2% of the sample is held by the ten biggest clonotypes. The sequencing input was memory CD4+ T cells sorted from blood. This sample's cell subset or site label indicates: CD45RA-negative fraction. Receptors originate from a woman in her twenties or thirties in good health.

The chain has TRBV27 and TRBJ2-3, with TRBD2 matching 12 bases. Per the germline V gene, CDR1 is MNHEY and CDR2 is SMNVEV (reference sequence). This CDR3 comprises 14 residues. V gave up 11 bases and J gave up 4 bases; unmatched junction bases: 7. CDR3 protein: CASRTSGVSDTQYF. CDR3 DNA: TGTGCCTCGCGGACTAGCGGGGTATCAGATACGCAGTATTTT.

This rearrangement joins TRBV5-1 to TRBJ1-1; a weak D match, TRBD1 (6 bases). The V and J ends lost 5 bases and 4 bases respectively, with 15 bases between them. Per the germline V gene, CDR1 is SGHRS and CDR2 is YFSETQ. CDR3 length equals 14 residues. The CDR3 sequence: CASRSITGLTEAFF. The CDR3 DNA reads as TGCGCCAGCAGATCCATCACAGGGCTCACTGAAGCTTTCTTT.

Only a few counts were recorded for this clone. This rearrangement joins TRBV10-3 to TRBJ2-3; 9 bases fit TRBD2. V was clipped by 2 bases and J by 4 bases; unmatched bases: 7. The CDR3 has 16 amino acids. Germline V lookup: CDR1 ENHRY, CDR2 SYGVKD. The CDR3 DNA is TGTGCCATCAGTGAGAGGGGCGGGAGGGGCGCAGATACGCAGTATTTT. Translated, it gives CAISERGGRGADTQYF.

The chain has TRBV27 and TRBJ2-3, with 8 bases fitting TRBD2. CDR1 is MNHEY and CDR2 is SMNVEV in the germline V gene (reference sequence). There are 16 residues in the CDR3. V gave up 5 bases and J gave up 3 bases; unmatched junction bases: 10. This chain's CDR3 is CASSPLGAGVTDTQYF. The CDR3 DNA reads as TGTGCCAGCAGTCCCCTAGGAGCGGGAGTGACAGATACGCAGTATTTT.

The J gene is TRBJ2-3, the V gene TRBV6-4; possibly TRBD1 or TRBD2 for D (5 bases each). CDR1 and CDR2 from the germline V gene are MRHNA and SNTAGT. V was clipped by 7 bases and J by 5 bases, with 25 bases between them. This CDR3 contains 17 residues. The CDR3 loop reads CASTLVNRTGFRDTQYF. The CDR3 DNA reads as TGTGCCAGCACTCTTGTAAACAGGACTGGATTTCGAGATACGCAGTATTTT.